This T cell receptor (beta chain) was sequenced for a study of shared T cell receptors in the human thymus. Data came from immunoSEQ multiplex PCR; TCRdb stores just in-frame clones and leaves some out. This sample has some 640,000 clones; around 87% occur once, and the top ten carry roughly 0.0089%. CDR1 and CDR2 from the germline V gene are MNHNS and SASEGT. V lost 10 bases to trimming and J lost 5 bases; unmatched junction nucleotides: 16. The CDR3 runs 15 residues. The data were also submitted as part of a second study, on human thymus T cells.

Material: thymocytes. This clonotype was sampled from a boy under two years old with a congenital heart defect. The V and J genes are TRBV6-1 and TRBJ2-5; TRBD2 matches 7 bases. The chain's CDR3 is CATPSPTWEGETQYF. The CDR3, as DNA: TGTGCCACCCCCTCTCCCACGTGGGAGGGGGAGACCCAGTACTTC.